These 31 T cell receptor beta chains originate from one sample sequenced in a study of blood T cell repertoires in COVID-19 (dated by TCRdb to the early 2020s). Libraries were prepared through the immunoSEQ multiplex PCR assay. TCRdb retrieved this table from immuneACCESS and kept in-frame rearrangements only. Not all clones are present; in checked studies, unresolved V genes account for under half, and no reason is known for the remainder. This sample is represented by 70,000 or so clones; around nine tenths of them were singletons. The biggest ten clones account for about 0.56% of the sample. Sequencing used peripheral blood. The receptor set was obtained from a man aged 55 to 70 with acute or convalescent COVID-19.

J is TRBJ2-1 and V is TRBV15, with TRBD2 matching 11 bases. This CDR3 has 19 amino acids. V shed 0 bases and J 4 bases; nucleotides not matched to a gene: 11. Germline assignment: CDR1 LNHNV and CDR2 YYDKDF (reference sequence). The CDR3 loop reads CATSRDFGISGRGYNEQFF. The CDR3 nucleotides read TGTGCCACCAGCAGAGACTTCGGAATTAGCGGGAGGGGATACAATGAGCAGTTCTTC. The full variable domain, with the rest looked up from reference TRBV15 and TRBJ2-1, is DAMVIQNPRYQVTQFGKPVTLSCSQTLNHNVMYWYQQKSSQAPKLLFHYYDKDFNNEADTPDNFQSRRPNTSFCFLDIRSPGLGDTAMYLCATSRDFGISGRGYNEQFFGPGTRLTVL.

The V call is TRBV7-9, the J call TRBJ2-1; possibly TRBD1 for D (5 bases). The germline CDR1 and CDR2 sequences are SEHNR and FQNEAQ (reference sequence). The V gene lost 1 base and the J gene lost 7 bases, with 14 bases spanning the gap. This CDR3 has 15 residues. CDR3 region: CASSLEGLKGNEQFF. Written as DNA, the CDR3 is TGTGCCAGCAGCTTAGAGGGGCTAAAGGGGAATGAGCAGTTCTTC.

CDR3 DNA sequence: TGTGCCAGCAGTTTCGCGGGGACTAGCAAGCGAGGCGAGCAGTACTTC. Its translation: CASSFAGTSKRGEQYF. The V gene is TRBV27, the J gene TRBJ2-7; 9 nucleotides align to TRBD2. This CDR3 spans 16 amino acids. V lost 3 bases and J lost 6; bases outside the gene matches: 12. Germline lookup yields CDR1 MNHEY and CDR2 SMNVEV (reference sequence).

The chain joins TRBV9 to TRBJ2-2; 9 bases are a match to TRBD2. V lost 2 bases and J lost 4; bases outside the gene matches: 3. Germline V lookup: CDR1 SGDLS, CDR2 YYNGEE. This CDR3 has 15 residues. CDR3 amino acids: CASSVSGSSTGELFF. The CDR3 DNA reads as TGTGCCAGCAGCGTTAGCGGGAGTTCCACCGGGGAGCTGTTTTTT.

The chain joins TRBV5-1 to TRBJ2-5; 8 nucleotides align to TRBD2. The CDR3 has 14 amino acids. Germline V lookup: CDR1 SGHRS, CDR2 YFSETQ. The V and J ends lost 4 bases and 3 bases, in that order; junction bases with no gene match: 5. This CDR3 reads CASSRGLDKETQYF. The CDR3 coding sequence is TGCGCCAGCAGCCGGGGACTAGACAAAGAGACCCAGTACTTC.

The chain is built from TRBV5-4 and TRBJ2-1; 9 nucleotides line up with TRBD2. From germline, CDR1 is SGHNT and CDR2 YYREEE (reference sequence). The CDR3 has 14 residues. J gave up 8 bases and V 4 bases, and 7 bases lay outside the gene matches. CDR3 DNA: TGTGCCAGCAGCCGCAGCGGGGGGCGGGATGAGCAGTTCTTC. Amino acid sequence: CASSRSGGRDEQFF.

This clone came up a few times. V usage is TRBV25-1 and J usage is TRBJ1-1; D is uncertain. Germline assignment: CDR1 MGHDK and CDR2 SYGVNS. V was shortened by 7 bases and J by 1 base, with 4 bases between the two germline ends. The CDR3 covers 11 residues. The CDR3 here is CASTQNTEAFF. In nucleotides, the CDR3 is TGTGCCAGCACCCAGAACACTGAAGCTTTCTTT.

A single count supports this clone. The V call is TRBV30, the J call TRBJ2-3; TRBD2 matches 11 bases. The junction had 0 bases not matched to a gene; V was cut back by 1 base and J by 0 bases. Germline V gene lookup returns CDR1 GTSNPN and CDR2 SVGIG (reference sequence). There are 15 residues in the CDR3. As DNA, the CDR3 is TGTGCCTGGAGTGGACTAGCGGGGAGCACAGATACGCAGTATTTT. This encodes CAWSGLAGSTDTQYF.

CDR3 residues: CASSYSSASYGYTF. The CDR3, as DNA: TGTGCCAGCAGTTACTCGAGCGCCAGCTATGGCTACACCTTC. The genes are TRBV6-5 and TRBJ1-2; D is unresolved. This CDR3 region has 14 residues. Germline values: CDR1 MNHEY, CDR2 SVGAGI. With 0 bases removed from V and 4 bases from J, the gap between germline ends came to 9 bases.

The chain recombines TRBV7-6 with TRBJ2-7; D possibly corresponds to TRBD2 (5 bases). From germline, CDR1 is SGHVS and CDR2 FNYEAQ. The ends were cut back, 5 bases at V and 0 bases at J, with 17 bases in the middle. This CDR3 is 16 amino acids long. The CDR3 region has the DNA TGTGCCAGCAGCCGAGGGTCTACCGAGACCTCCTACGAGCAGTACTTC. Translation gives CASSRGSTETSYEQYF.

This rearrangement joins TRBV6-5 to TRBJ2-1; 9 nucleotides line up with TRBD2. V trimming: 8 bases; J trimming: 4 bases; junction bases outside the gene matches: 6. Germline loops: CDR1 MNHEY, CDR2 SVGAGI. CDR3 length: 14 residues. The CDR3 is CASLVSGSYNEQFF. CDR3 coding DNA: TGTGCCAGCCTGGTTAGCGGGAGTTACAATGAGCAGTTCTTC.

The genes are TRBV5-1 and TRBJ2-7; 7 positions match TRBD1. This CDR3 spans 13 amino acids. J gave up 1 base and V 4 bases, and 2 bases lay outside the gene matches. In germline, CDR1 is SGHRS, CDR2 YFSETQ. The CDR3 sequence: CASSPGQSYEQYF. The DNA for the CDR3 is TGCGCCAGCAGCCCGGGACAGTCCTACGAGCAGTACTTC.

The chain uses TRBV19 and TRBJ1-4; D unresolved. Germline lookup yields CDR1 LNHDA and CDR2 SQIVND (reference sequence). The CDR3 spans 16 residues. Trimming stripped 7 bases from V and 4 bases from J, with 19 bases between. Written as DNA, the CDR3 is TGTGCCAGTATGGGAGGGCTCGGTCGGGGTAATGAAAAACTGTTTTTT. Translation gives CASMGGLGRGNEKLFF.

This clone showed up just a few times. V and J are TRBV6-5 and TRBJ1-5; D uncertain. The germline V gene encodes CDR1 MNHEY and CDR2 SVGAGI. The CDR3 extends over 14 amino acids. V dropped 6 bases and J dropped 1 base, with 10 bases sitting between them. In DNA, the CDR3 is TGTGCCAGCAGAATCTTTCGGAGCAATCAGCCCCAGCATTTT. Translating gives CASRIFRSNQPQHF.

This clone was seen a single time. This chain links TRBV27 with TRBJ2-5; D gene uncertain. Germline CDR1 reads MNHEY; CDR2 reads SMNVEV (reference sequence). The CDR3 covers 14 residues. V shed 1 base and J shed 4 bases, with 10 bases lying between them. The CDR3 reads CASSLFWRGETQYF. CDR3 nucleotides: TGTGCCAGCAGTTTATTTTGGCGAGGAGAGACCCAGTACTTC.

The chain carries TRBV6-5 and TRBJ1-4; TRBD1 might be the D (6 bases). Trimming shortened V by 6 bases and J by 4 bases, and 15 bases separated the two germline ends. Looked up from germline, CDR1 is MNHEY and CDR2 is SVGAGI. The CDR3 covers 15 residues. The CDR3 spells CASRRGGGDNEKLFF. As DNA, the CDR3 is TGTGCCAGCAGGCGGGGAGGGGGGGATAATGAAAAACTGTTTTTT.

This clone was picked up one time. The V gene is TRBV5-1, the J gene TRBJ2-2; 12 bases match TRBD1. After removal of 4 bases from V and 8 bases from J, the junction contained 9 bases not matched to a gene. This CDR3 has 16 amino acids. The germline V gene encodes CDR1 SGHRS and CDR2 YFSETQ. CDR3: CASSQLGTGGSGELFF. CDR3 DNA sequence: TGCGCCAGCAGCCAACTGGGGACAGGGGGCTCGGGGGAGCTGTTTTTT.

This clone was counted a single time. The CDR3 region has the DNA TGTGCCACCACAGAATCCGGGACAGGGGTGGAAAAACTGTTTTTT. Translation gives CATTESGTGVEKLFF. The rearrangement joins TRBV2 to TRBJ1-4; 10 bases fit TRBD1. CDR3 size: 15 residues. Germline CDR1 is SNHLY and CDR2 is FYNNEI. The trim removed 10 bases at V and 8 bases at J, leaving 13 bases unmatched.

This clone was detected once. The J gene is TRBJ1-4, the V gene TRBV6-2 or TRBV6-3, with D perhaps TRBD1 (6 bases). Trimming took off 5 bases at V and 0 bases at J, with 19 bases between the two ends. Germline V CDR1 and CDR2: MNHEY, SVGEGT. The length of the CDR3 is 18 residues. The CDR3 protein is CASSGGDNAYATNEKLFF. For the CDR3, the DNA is TGTGCCAGCAGTGGGGGGGACAACGCCTATGCAACTAATGAAAAACTGTTTTTT.

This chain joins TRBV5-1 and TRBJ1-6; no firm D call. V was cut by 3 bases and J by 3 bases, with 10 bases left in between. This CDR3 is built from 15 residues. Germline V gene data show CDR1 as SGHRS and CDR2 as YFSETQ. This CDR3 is CASSSSGFYNSPLHF. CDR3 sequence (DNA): TGCGCCAGCAGCTCCTCGGGGTTCTATAATTCACCCCTCCACTTT. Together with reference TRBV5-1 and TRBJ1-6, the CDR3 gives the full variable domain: KAGVTQTPRYLIKTRGQQVTLSCSPISGHRSVSWYQQTPGQGLQFLFEYFSETQRNKGNFPGRFSGRQFSNSRSEMNVSTLELGDSALYLCASSSSGFYNSPLHFGNGTRLTVT.

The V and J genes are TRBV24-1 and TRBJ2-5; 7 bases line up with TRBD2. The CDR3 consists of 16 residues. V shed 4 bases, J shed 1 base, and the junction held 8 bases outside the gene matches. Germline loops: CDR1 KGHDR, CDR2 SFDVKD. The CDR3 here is CATSDSSGVPQETQYF. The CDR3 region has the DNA TGTGCCACCAGTGACTCCAGCGGGGTTCCCCAAGAGACCCAGTACTTC.

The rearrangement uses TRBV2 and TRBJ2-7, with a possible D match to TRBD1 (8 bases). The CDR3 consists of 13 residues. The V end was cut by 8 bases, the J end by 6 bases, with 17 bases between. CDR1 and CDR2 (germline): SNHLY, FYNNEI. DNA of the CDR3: TGTGCCAGCGGGAGGGACAGGCTCTCCGAGCAGTACTTC. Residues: CASGRDRLSEQYF.

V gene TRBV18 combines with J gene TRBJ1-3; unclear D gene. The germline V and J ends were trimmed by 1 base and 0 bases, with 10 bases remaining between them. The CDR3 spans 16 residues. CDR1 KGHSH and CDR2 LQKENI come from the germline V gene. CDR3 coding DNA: TGTGCCAGCTCACCACTTCGGGAAACCTCTGGAAACACCATATATTTT. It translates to CASSPLRETSGNTIYF.

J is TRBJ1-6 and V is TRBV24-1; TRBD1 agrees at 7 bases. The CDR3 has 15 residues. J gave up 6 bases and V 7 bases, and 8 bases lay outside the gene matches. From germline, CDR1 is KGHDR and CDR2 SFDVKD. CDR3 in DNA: TGTGCCACCAGCTCTGGGGGACAGTCTAATTCACCCCTCCACTTT. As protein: CATSSGGQSNSPLHF.

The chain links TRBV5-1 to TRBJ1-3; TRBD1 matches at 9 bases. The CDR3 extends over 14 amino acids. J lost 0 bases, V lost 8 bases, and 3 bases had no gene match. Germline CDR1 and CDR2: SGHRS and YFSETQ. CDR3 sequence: CASGTGSSGNTIYF. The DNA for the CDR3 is TGCGCCAGTGGGACAGGGTCCTCTGGAAACACCATATATTTT.

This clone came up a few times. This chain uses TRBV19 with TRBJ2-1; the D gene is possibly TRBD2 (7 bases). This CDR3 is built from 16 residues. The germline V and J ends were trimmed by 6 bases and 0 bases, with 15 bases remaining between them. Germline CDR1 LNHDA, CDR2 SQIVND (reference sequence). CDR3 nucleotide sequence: TGTGCCAGTAGCCATCGGGGGGCGAGCTCCTACAATGAGCAGTTCTTC. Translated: CASSHRGASSYNEQFF.

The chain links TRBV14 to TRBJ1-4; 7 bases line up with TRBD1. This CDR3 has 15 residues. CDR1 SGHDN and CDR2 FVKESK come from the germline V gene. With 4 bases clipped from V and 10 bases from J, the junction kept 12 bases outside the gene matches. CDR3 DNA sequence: TGTGCCAGCAGCCCCGTCACAGGGGTGGCGGGAAAACTGTTTTTT. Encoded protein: CASSPVTGVAGKLFF. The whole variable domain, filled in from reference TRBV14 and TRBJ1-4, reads EAGVTQFPSHSVIEKGQTVTLRCDPISGHDNLYWYRRVMGKEIKFLLHFVKESKQDESGMPNNRFLAERTGGTYSTLKVQPAELEDSGVYFCASSPVTGVAGKLFFGSGTQLSVL.

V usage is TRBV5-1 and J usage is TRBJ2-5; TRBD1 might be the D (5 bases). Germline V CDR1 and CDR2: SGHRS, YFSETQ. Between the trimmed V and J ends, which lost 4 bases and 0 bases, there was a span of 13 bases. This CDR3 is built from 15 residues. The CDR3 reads CASSDTQGNQETQYF. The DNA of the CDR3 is TGCGCCAGCAGCGATACCCAGGGCAACCAAGAGACCCAGTACTTC.

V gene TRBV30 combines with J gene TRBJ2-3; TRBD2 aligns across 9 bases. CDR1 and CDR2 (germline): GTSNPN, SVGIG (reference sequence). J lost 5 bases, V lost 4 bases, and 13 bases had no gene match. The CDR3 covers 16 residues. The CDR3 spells CAWTIAGAPGGDTQYF. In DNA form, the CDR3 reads TGTGCCTGGACTATAGCGGGAGCGCCGGGGGGAGATACGCAGTATTTT.

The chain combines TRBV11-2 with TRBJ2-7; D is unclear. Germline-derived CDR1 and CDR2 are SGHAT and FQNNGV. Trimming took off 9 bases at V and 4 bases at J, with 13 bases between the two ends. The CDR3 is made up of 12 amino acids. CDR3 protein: CASGPGAYEQYF. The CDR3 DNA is TGTGCCAGTGGGCCAGGTGCTTACGAGCAGTACTTC.

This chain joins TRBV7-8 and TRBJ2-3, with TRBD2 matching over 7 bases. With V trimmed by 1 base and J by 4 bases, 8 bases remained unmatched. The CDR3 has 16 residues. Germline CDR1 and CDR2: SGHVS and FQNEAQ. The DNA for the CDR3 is TGTGCCAGCAGCTTAGGTACGGCGGGAGTGGCAGATACGCAGTATTTT. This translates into CASSLGTAGVADTQYF.